What follows are 22 T cell receptor beta chains derived from one specimen sequenced in a study of molecular identifiers for immune sequencing clone quantification. TCRdb re-analysed the PCR reads in MiXCR, keeping a single row per CDR3 protein. This sample has roughly 10,000 distinct CDR3 sequences, with 15% to 20% found just once. The sample consisted of naive CD8+ T cells from blood, with Jurkat cell RNA spiked in. Subset indicated: FACS-sorted CD8+CD4-CCR7+CD45RA+ naive T cells. Receptor source: a human donor in good health. Some libraries in this study had Jurkat cell RNA spiked in.

Many counts were recorded for this clonotype. This sequence joins TRBV7-8 and TRBJ2-5; TRBD1 matches 7 bases. Germline V gives CDR1 SGHVS, CDR2 FQNEAQ. J lost 2 bases, V lost 3 bases, and 3 bases had no gene match. The CDR3 extends over 14 amino acids. CDR3: CASSFGQVQETQYF. The DNA of the CDR3 is TGTGCCAGCAGCTTCGGACAGGTTCAAGAGACCCAGTACTTC.

This clonotype appeared a few times. A much more abundant neighbour one base away suggests this may be a read error. The chain joins TRBV29-1 to TRBJ1-4; D ambiguous. V lost 7 bases, J lost 0 bases, and 12 bases lay in between. The germline gives CDR1 SQVTM, CDR2 ANQGSEA. CDR3 length: 14 residues. Here the CDR3 DNA reads TGCAGCGCTTATCCAGTAGCAACTAATGAAAAACTGTTTTTT. Encoded protein: CSAYPVATNEKLFF.

This clonotype was recorded many times. The rearrangement joins TRBV6-6 to TRBJ1-4, with 7 bases lining up with TRBD1. The V gene's germline CDR1 is MNHNY and CDR2 SVGAGI (reference sequence). J gave up 8 bases and V 5 bases, and 8 bases lay outside the gene matches. This CDR3 comprises 14 residues. This chain's CDR3 is CASSQTGLEEKLFF. In nucleotides, the CDR3 is TGTGCCAGCAGTCAGACAGGGCTCGAAGAAAAACTGTTTTTT.

Turning to this clonotype: The junction departs from the called germline gene at one end, perhaps through a read error. V and J are TRBV27 and TRBJ2-3; 8 nucleotides line up with TRBD2. The CDR3 has 15 residues. Germline loops: CDR1 MNHEY, CDR2 SMNVEV (reference sequence). The CDR3 coding sequence is TGTGCCTGCAGTCCGAGCGGGAGCGGTACAGATACGCAGTATTTT. It codes for CACSPSGSGTDTQYF.

In its sample, this clonotype is medium-sized. The gene calls are TRBV7-9 and TRBJ2-7; D might be TRBD1 (6 bases). The CDR3 is 16 amino acids. V lost 5 bases to trimming and J lost 0 bases, with 17 bases between them. Germline-derived CDR1 and CDR2 are SEHNR and FQNEAQ (reference sequence). The CDR3 DNA reads TGTGCCAGCAGCGAAACCAGGGACACGAGCTCCTACGAGCAGTACTTC. Protein sequence: CASSETRDTSSYEQYF. The whole variable domain, remainder taken from reference TRBV7-9 and TRBJ2-7, is DTGVSQNPRHKITKRGQNVTFRCDPISEHNRLYWYRQTLGQGPEFLTYFQNEAQLEKSRLLSDRFSAERPKGSFSTLEIQRTEQGDSAMYLCASSETRDTSSYEQYFGPGTRLTVT.

This chain links TRBV11-3 with TRBJ2-7; possibly TRBD2 for D (7 bases). Deletions cut 5 bases from V and 0 bases from J, with 17 bases between. The CDR3 is 16 amino acids. The germline V gene encodes CDR1 SGHNT and CDR2 YENEEA. CDR3 protein: CASSPPRGTPSYEQYF. As DNA, the CDR3 is TGTGCCAGCAGCCCGCCGCGGGGGACACCCTCCTACGAGCAGTACTTC.

This clonotype has ten or more counts. The rearrangement uses TRBV29-1 and TRBJ2-7, with D hard to call. The CDR3 consists of 13 residues. CDR1 is SQVTM and CDR2 is ANQGSEA in the germline V gene. With 5 bases removed from V and 6 bases from J, the gap between germline ends came to 17 bases. The DNA of the CDR3 is TGCAGCGTTCTCACCCTGCGACTTTCCGAGCAGTACTTC. Protein product: CSVLTLRLSEQYF.

This clonotype showed up many times. The V and J genes are TRBV7-6 and TRBJ1-1; maybe TRBD1 (5 bases). Trimming removed 2 bases at V and 7 bases at J, with 8 bases between. CDR1 and CDR2 from the germline V gene are SGHVS and FNYEAQ. CDR3 size: 12 residues. The CDR3 region has the DNA TGTGCCAGCAGCTTAAGCGGGGGTGAAGCTTTCTTT. Its protein product is CASSLSGGEAFF.

At least ten counts were recorded for this clonotype. This rearrangement joins TRBV7-3 to TRBJ2-2, with TRBD2 identical over 12 bases. Trimming took 5 bases from V and 5 from J; bases not matched to a gene: 9. This CDR3 comprises 17 residues. CDR1 is SGHTA, CDR2 FQGTGA, per germline. CDR3 residues: CASSPGLAGFGTGELFF. In nucleotides, the CDR3 is TGTGCCAGCAGCCCAGGACTAGCGGGATTCGGAACCGGGGAGCTGTTTTTT.

A word on this clonotype: This may be a read error, as it is one base from a much larger clone. The CDR3 end shows no conserved phenylalanine or tryptophan, and so a read error is likely. This chain joins TRBV27 and TRBJ2-5; TRBD1 is a possible D gene (5 bases). The CDR3 is 16 amino acids. CDR1 MNHEY and CDR2 SMNVEV come from the germline V gene (reference sequence). Deletions cut 7 bases from V and 1 base from J, with 19 bases between. CDR3 DNA sequence: TGTGCCAGCACCCAAGGGGCAGGCGGCGGCCAAGAGACCCAGTACCTC. This translates into CASTQGAGGGQETQYL.

This clonotype was observed many times. The chain is built from TRBV10-3 and TRBJ2-1; 9 bases align to TRBD2. CDR1 and CDR2 (germline): ENHRY, SYGVKD. The CDR3 extends over 16 amino acids. With V trimmed by 4 bases and J by 2 bases, 6 bases remained unmatched. This chain's CDR3 is CAISVASGNTYNEQFF. The CDR3 nucleotides read TGTGCCATCAGTGTGGCTAGCGGGAATACCTACAATGAGCAGTTCTTC.

This chain links TRBV9 with TRBJ2-1; D is uncertain. V lost 0 bases and J 8 bases, leaving 9 bases between the germline ends. The length of the CDR3 is 13 residues. Germline V gives CDR1 SGDLS, CDR2 YYNGEE. The CDR3 DNA follows: TGTGCCAGCAGCGTAGGGGGTTTGGATGAGCAGTTCTTC. Encoded protein: CASSVGGLDEQFF.

This chain links TRBV20-1 with TRBJ2-1; D possibly corresponds to TRBD2 (5 bases). The CDR3 has 15 residues. CDR1 is DFQATT, CDR2 SNEGSKA, per germline (reference sequence). The ends were cut back, 0 bases at V and 6 bases at J, with 15 bases in the middle. CDR3 sequence reads: CSARDGGLLINEQFF. In nucleotides, the CDR3 is TGCAGTGCTAGAGATGGAGGTCTTCTAATCAATGAGCAGTTCTTC.

A word on this clonotype: This may be a read error, as it is one base from a much larger clone. This rearrangement joins TRBV19 to TRBJ2-3; 11 bases agree with TRBD2. Germline V gene data show CDR1 as LNHDA and CDR2 as SQIVND (reference sequence). The CDR3 has 18 amino acids. V lost 3 bases to trimming and J lost 7 bases; unmatched junction nucleotides: 15. CDR3 bases: TGTGCCAGTAGTATTAGCGGGAGGGCGGGTGTGGATACATATACGCAGTATTTT. Translation gives CASSISGRAGVDTYTQYF.

By share of the sample, this clonotype is medium-sized. V and J are TRBV20-1 and TRBJ1-1; possible D gene TRBD1, 5 bases. The CDR3 is made up of 13 amino acids. V was cut by 5 bases and J by 1 base, with 11 bases left in between. Germline CDR1 reads DFQATT; CDR2 reads SNEGSKA (reference sequence). The CDR3 coding sequence is TGCAGTGCTGATACACAGGAGAACACTGAAGCTTTCTTT. It yields the protein CSADTQENTEAFF.

This clonotype was seen a handful of times. This sequence joins TRBV28 and TRBJ2-1; no definite D call. This CDR3 has 13 amino acids. CDR1 and CDR2 from the germline V gene are MDHEN and SYDVKM. Trimming pared 5 bases from V and 6 bases from J, leaving 11 bases between. Here the CDR3 reads CASSPTQFNEQFF. In nucleotides, the CDR3 is TGTGCCAGCAGTCCCACCCAATTCAATGAGCAGTTCTTC.

In the case of this clonotype: This clone may be a read error of a much larger clone one base away. The J gene is TRBJ2-7, the V gene TRBV28, with a possible D match to TRBD2 (5 bases). Germline values: CDR1 MDHEN, CDR2 SYDVKM. CDR3 length equals 13 residues. The CDR3 protein is CASSFASLGERYF. The CDR3 region has the DNA TGTGCCAGCAGTTTCGCTAGCCTCGGCGAGCGGTACTTC.

With respect to this clonotype: This may come from a read error, since a much larger clone is one base off. The rearrangement joins TRBV27 to TRBJ2-7; 11 nucleotides align to TRBD1. From germline, CDR1 is MNHEY and CDR2 SMNVEV (reference sequence). The V gene end was trimmed by 8 bases and the J gene end by 3 bases; junction bases not matched to a gene: 6. CDR3 length: 14 residues. CDR3: CASGAGTGGYEQYF. DNA for the CDR3: TGTGCCAGCGGTGCCGGGACAGGGGGCTACGAGCAGTACTTC.

In its sample, this clonotype was seen many times. The V and J genes are TRBV6-2 or TRBV6-3 and TRBJ2-3, with 7 bases aligning to TRBD2. After removal of 4 bases from V and 4 bases from J, the junction contained 11 bases not matched to a gene. Germline V CDR1 and CDR2: MNHEY, SVGEGT. This CDR3 spans 16 amino acids. In DNA form, the CDR3 reads TGTGCCAGCAGTTTCTCCGCGCCAGCGGGACCAGATACGCAGTATTTT. Residues: CASSFSAPAGPDTQYF.

This clonotype was seen at least ten times. The chain is built from TRBV15 and TRBJ2-7, with D possibly matching TRBD1 (5 bases). The CDR3 runs to 16 residues. Germline CDR1 and CDR2: LNHNV and YYDKDF (reference sequence). Trimming took off 2 bases at V and 4 bases at J, with 18 bases between the two ends. CDR3 region: CATSRFKGPARYEQYF. In DNA, the CDR3 is TGTGCCACCAGCAGATTCAAGGGGCCAGCTCGATACGAGCAGTACTTC.

This clonotype showed up many times. The chain joins TRBV2 to TRBJ1-1, with D hard to call. V shed 7 bases and J shed 3 bases, with 12 bases lying between them. This CDR3 has 13 residues. From germline, CDR1 is SNHLY and CDR2 FYNNEI. The CDR3 region is CASTGGIDTEAFF. The DNA of the CDR3 is TGTGCCAGCACGGGAGGGATCGACACTGAAGCTTTCTTT.

This clonotype is judged medium-sized. This chain links TRBV7-8 with TRBJ2-2; D gene uncertain. This CDR3 is built from 13 residues. CDR1 is SGHVS and CDR2 is FQNEAQ in the germline V gene. Trimming cost V 1 base and J 5 bases, with 5 bases left between them. The CDR3 region is CASSLGWTGELFF. The DNA for the CDR3 is TGTGCCAGCAGCTTAGGATGGACCGGGGAGCTGTTTTTT.